The next 20 T cell receptor beta chains were all read from a single sample in a study of blood T cell repertoires in COVID-19. Method: immunoSEQ multiplex PCR; TCRdb's copy keeps in-frame clones and lacks some. The sample yields 250,000 or so clones, roughly 84% seen once. The source material was peripheral blood. These receptors were taken from a man aged 55 to 70 with acute or convalescent COVID-19.

The chain carries TRBV18 and TRBJ2-5, with D possibly TRBD2 on 6 matching bases. Per the germline V gene, CDR1 is KGHSH and CDR2 is LQKENI. The germline V and J ends were trimmed by 3 bases and 4 bases, with 21 bases remaining between them. CDR3 length: 17 amino acids. For the CDR3, the DNA is TGTGCCAGCTCACCGCTCACGGGATGGAGGGTTAGAGAGACCCAGTACTTC. This gives the protein CASSPLTGWRVRETQYF.

This chain connects TRBV29-1 to TRBJ1-1; D remains unclear. V lost 2 bases, J lost 0 bases, and 7 bases lay in between. The germline gives CDR1 SQVTM, CDR2 ANQGSEA. The CDR3 consists of 13 residues. CDR3 in amino acids: CSVEQIMNTEAFF. In DNA, the CDR3 is TGCAGCGTTGAACAGATCATGAACACTGAAGCTTTCTTT.

The V gene is TRBV6-6, the J gene TRBJ2-5; TRBD2 agrees at 10 bases. This CDR3 has 15 amino acids. CDR1 is MNHNY and CDR2 is SVGAGI in the germline V gene (reference sequence). Unmatched junction bases numbered 5, after V lost 2 bases and J lost 5 bases. This chain's CDR3 is CASSYAASGGETQYF. CDR3 DNA: TGTGCCAGCAGTTACGCGGCTAGCGGGGGTGAGACCCAGTACTTC.

This clone was found once. The V gene is TRBV7-9, the J gene TRBJ2-1, with 11 bases aligning to TRBD2. Germline values: CDR1 SEHNR, CDR2 FQNEAQ (reference sequence). V lost 5 bases and J lost 4; bases outside the gene matches: 10. There are 17 residues in the CDR3. The CDR3 sequence is CASSPRGSGREYNEQFF. CDR3 DNA: TGTGCCAGCAGCCCCCGGGGTAGCGGGAGGGAATACAATGAGCAGTTCTTC.

This clone occurred a few times. The chain joins TRBV4-1 to TRBJ2-2; D uncertain. The germline V gene encodes CDR1 MGHRA and CDR2 YSYEKL. The CDR3 length is 15 residues. V was shortened by 1 base and J by 9 bases, with 15 bases between the two germline ends. The CDR3 region has the DNA TGCGCCAGCAGCCAAGTCATTGTCAGAGGCTGGGAGCTGTTTTTT. This translates into CASSQVIVRGWELFF.

This chain connects TRBV9 to TRBJ1-4; TRBD1 matches at 11 bases. V was pared by 3 bases and J by 7 bases, with 5 bases of the junction left unmatched. Germline lookup yields CDR1 SGDLS and CDR2 YYNGEE. This CDR3 contains 15 residues. The CDR3 DNA is TGTGCCAGCAGCGACGGACAGGGGGCTGGTGAAAAACTGTTTTTT. It translates to CASSDGQGAGEKLFF.

The chain carries TRBV6-5 and TRBJ2-1; D is undetermined. V was trimmed by 6 bases and J by 0 bases, leaving 6 bases between them. The CDR3 is 13 amino acids. Per germline, CDR1 MNHEY and CDR2 SVGAGI. CDR3 protein: CASSFSSYNEQFF. CDR3 nucleotides: TGTGCCAGCAGCTTCTCCTCCTACAATGAGCAGTTCTTC.

This rearrangement joins TRBV3-1 (or the pseudogene TRBV3-2) to TRBJ2-5; D possibly corresponds to TRBD1 (6 bases). The CDR3 contains 15 residues. Per germline, CDR1 LGHDT and CDR2 YNNKEL (reference sequence). The germline V and J ends were trimmed by 5 bases and 1 base, with 14 bases remaining between them. This CDR3 reads CASSTVHRVQETQYF. CDR3 coding DNA: TGTGCCAGCAGCACGGTCCACAGGGTCCAAGAGACCCAGTACTTC.

J is TRBJ1-2 and V is TRBV28; possible D gene TRBD1, 6 bases. The CDR3 is 13 amino acids. Per germline, CDR1 MDHEN and CDR2 SYDVKM. V was shortened by 5 bases and J by 5 bases, with 12 bases between the two germline ends. CDR3: CASSQGTPYGYTF. The CDR3 nucleotides read TGTGCCAGCAGTCAAGGGACACCTTATGGCTACACCTTC.

This clone was counted a single time. The genes are TRBV4-2 and TRBJ2-7; 10 positions match TRBD2. This CDR3 is built from 15 residues. Unmatched junction bases numbered 12, after V lost 7 bases and J lost 6 bases. Looked up from germline, CDR1 is LGHNA and CDR2 is YNFKEQ. This CDR3 reads CASTAWASGSGEQYF. In DNA, the CDR3 is TGTGCCAGCACGGCCTGGGCTAGCGGGAGTGGCGAGCAGTACTTC.

V and J are TRBV7-9 and TRBJ1-4; TRBD1 agrees at 7 bases. Germline values: CDR1 SEHNR, CDR2 FQNEAQ (reference sequence). This CDR3 is 13 amino acids long. After removal of 5 bases from V and 8 bases from J, the junction contained 5 bases not matched to a gene. DNA for the CDR3: TGTGCCAGCAGCCCCGGGACAGTCGAAAAACTGTTTTTT. This encodes CASSPGTVEKLFF.

In this sample, this clone turned up once. The J gene is TRBJ2-2, the V gene TRBV25-1; D is perhaps TRBD1 (5 bases). This CDR3 region has 15 residues. CDR1 is MGHDK and CDR2 is SYGVNS in the germline V gene. The V end was cut by 2 bases, the J end by 1 base, with 8 bases between. This chain's CDR3 is CASSEVRGNTGELFF. The DNA of the CDR3 is TGTGCCAGCAGTGAAGTAAGGGGGAACACCGGGGAGCTGTTTTTT.

The chain employs TRBV4-1 and TRBJ2-7, with D possibly being TRBD1 (6 bases). The CDR3 runs 16 residues. The ends were cut back, 1 base at V and 2 bases at J, with 15 bases in the middle. Per the germline V gene, CDR1 is MGHRA and CDR2 is YSYEKL. In nucleotides, the CDR3 is TGCGCCAGCAGCCAAGCCTACGGACAGTTTACCTACGAGCAGTACTTC. Translation: CASSQAYGQFTYEQYF.

This chain connects TRBV19 to TRBJ2-5, with 11 bases lining up with TRBD1. The CDR3 is 15 amino acids. J was trimmed by 5 bases and V by 5 bases; bases with no gene match: 7. Germline V gene lookup returns CDR1 LNHDA and CDR2 SQIVND (reference sequence). CDR3 protein: CASSSGTGGLETQYF. CDR3 bases: TGTGCCAGTAGTTCCGGGACAGGGGGACTCGAGACCCAGTACTTC.

V gene TRBV2 combines with J gene TRBJ1-4; D gene uncertain. Trimming left V 8 bases short and J 6 bases short, with 10 bases between. The germline V gene encodes CDR1 SNHLY and CDR2 FYNNEI. CDR3 size: 12 residues. In nucleotides, the CDR3 is TGTGCCAGCGGCCCCAGATATGAAAAACTGTTTTTT. This translates into CASGPRYEKLFF.

This chain joins TRBV4-1 and TRBJ2-1, with a weak D call TRBD2 (6 bases). Trimming cost V 3 bases and J 7 bases, with 13 bases left between them. The CDR3 totals 14 residues. CDR1 is MGHRA and CDR2 is YSYEKL in the germline V gene. This CDR3 is CASSHRGMRNEQFF. The CDR3 DNA sequence: TGCGCCAGCAGCCATCGCGGGATGAGAAATGAGCAGTTCTTC.

CDR3 protein: CASSLGTGYHEQYF. In DNA, the CDR3 is TGTGCCAGCAGTTTGGGGACAGGCTACCACGAGCAGTACTTC. This rearrangement joins TRBV28 to TRBJ2-7, with TRBD1 identical over 8 bases. This CDR3 comprises 14 residues. The V segment lost 3 bases and the J segment 5 bases; nucleotides outside the gene matches: 6. CDR1 is MDHEN and CDR2 is SYDVKM in the germline V gene.

V gene TRBV7-8 combines with J gene TRBJ1-2, with 8 nucleotides matching TRBD1. CDR3 length equals 15 residues. With V trimmed by 0 bases and J by 7 bases, 7 bases remained unmatched. Germline CDR1 reads SGHVS; CDR2 reads FQNEAQ. CDR3 amino acids: CASSLAAGTGIGYTF. As DNA, the CDR3 is TGTGCCAGCAGCTTAGCCGCCGGGACAGGCATTGGCTACACCTTC. Together with reference TRBV7-8 and TRBJ1-2, the CDR3 gives the full variable domain: GAGVSQSPRYKVAKRGQDVALRCDPISGHVSLFWYQQALGQGPEFLTYFQNEAQLDKSGLPSDRFFAERPEGSVSTLKIQRTQQEDSAVYLCASSLAAGTGIGYTFGSGTRLTVV.

CDR3 bases: TGTGCCAGCAGTGACACCGGGACAGGGGTCAATGAGCAGTTCTTC. It yields the protein CASSDTGTGVNEQFF. The J gene is TRBJ2-1, the V gene TRBV6-1, with 10 bases that match TRBD1. The length of the CDR3 is 15 residues. The V segment lost 3 bases and the J segment 6 bases; nucleotides outside the gene matches: 5. CDR1 is MNHNS and CDR2 is SASEGT in the germline V gene.

The chain couples TRBV11-3 to TRBJ2-7; 9 nucleotides match TRBD1. The CDR3 runs 15 residues. Germline CDR1 and CDR2: SGHNT and YENEEA. The junction had 7 bases not matched to a gene; V was cut back by 3 bases and J by 4 bases. The CDR3 sequence: CASSFRTGVEYEQYF. As DNA, the CDR3 is TGTGCCAGCAGCTTCCGGACAGGGGTGGAGTACGAGCAGTACTTC.